A selection of T cell receptor beta chains follows, all from one sample in a study of Graves' ophthalmopathy and Graves' hyperthyroidism. In TCRdb, the multiplex PCR reads were re-called with MiXCR into one record per CDR3 protein. The profile covers 1 million to 1.3 million distinct CDR3 sequences, with about 35% appearing a single time and 8.5% to 14% taken by the ten largest. Input material: peripheral blood or thyroid tissue (not recorded which). These receptors were taken from an adult man with Graves' hyperthyroidism. Both conserved end residues are part of each CDR3. D genes are given only for firm matches. Part of the rows lack a size; the others show once, few, many or a class for expanded clones.

TRBJ2-7 | TRBV7-2 | . | many | CASSLVPSSYEQYF | TGTGCCAGCAGCTTAGTACCTAGCTCCTACGAGCAGTACTTC
TRBJ1-1 | TRBV7-9 | TRBD1 | many | CASSPPGTGDNTEAFF | TGTGCCAGCAGCCCTCCCGGGACAGGGGATAACACTGAAGCTTTCTTT
TRBJ1-2 | TRBV29-1 | . | . | CSVASMGYGYTF | TGCAGCGTTGCGTCCATGGGGTACGGCTACACCTTC
TRBJ1-1 | TRBV19 | . | many | CASSLSSGGTEAFF | TGTGCCAGCAGCTTATCTTCGGGGGGCACTGAAGCTTTCTTT
TRBJ1-1 | TRBV15 | TRBD1 | many | CATSRKQGGTEAFF | TGTGCCACCAGCAGAAAGCAGGGGGGCACTGAAGCTTTCTTT
TRBJ1-2 | TRBV5-1 | TRBD1 | few | CASSSRSGRGLYGYTF | TGCGCCAGCAGCTCGCGCTCTGGCAGGGGGCTCTATGGCTACACCTTC
TRBJ1-1 | TRBV10-2 | . | . | CASSEPGSNTEAFF | TGCGCCAGCAGTGAGCCGGGGTCGAACACTGAAGCTTTCTTT
TRBJ2-7 | TRBV27 | . | few | CASRLSLDSYEQYF | TGTGCCAGCAGACTTAGCCTGGATTCCTACGAGCAGTACTTC
TRBJ2-5 | TRBV29-1 | TRBD1 | many | CSVGQGLEAQYF | TGCAGCGTCGGACAGGGGTTAGAGGCCCAGTACTTC
TRBJ1-4 | TRBV7-9 | . | many | CASSSPIRTANEKLFF | TGTGCCAGCAGCTCCCCTATAAGGACAGCGAATGAAAAACTGTTTTTT
TRBJ2-7 | TRBV29-1 | . | many | CSVENGYEQYF | TGCAGCGTTGAGAACGGCTACGAGCAGTACTTC
TRBJ1-5 | TRBV12-3/TRBV12-4 | . | many | CASRSGGGDRDQPQHF | TGTGCCAGCAGGTCCGGTGGGGGGGACCGCGATCAGCCCCAGCATTTT
TRBJ1-2 | TRBV7-2 | TRBD1 | . | CASSSGQGNVYGYTF | TGTGCCAGCAGCTCTGGACAGGGGAATGTGTATGGCTACACCTTC
TRBJ2-5 | TRBV15 | . | many | CATSRDPGGFEETQYF | TGTGCCACCAGCAGAGATCCTGGGGGGTTTGAGGAGACCCAGTACTTC
TRBJ1-5 | TRBV11-2 | TRBD1 | . | CASSAGQDGQPQHF | TGTGCCAGCAGCGCGGGACAGGATGGTCAGCCCCAGCATTTT
TRBJ2-7 | TRBV10-2 | TRBD2 | . | CASSAGLAVHASRGYEQYF | TGCGCCAGCAGTGCCGGACTAGCGGTCCACGCTTCACGCGGGTACGAGCAGTACTTC
TRBJ2-7 | TRBV4-2 | . | few | CASSQDGAMGEQYF | TGTGCCAGCAGCCAAGATGGGGCCATGGGAGAGCAGTACTTC
TRBJ1-4 | TRBV25-1 | . | . | CASRSQGEKLFF | TGTGCCAGCAGATCCCAGGGTGAAAAACTGTTTTTT
TRBJ1-6 | TRBV15 | . | many | CATQSQVHNSPLHF | TGTGCCACACAATCACAGGTACACAATTCACCCCTCCACTTT
TRBJ1-5 | TRBV3-1 | . | . | CASLYRDLVDSNQPQHF | TGTGCCAGCTTGTACCGGGACCTTGTAGATAGCAATCAGCCCCAGCATTTT
TRBJ1-1 | TRBV6-5 | . | . | CASSYRGLSNTEAFF | TGTGCCAGCAGTTATCGAGGGTTATCGAACACTGAAGCTTTCTTT
TRBJ1-4 | TRBV7-2 | . | . | CASSLVGGEKLLF | TGTGCCAGCAGCTTAGTGGGGGGCGAAAAACTGTTATTT
TRBJ2-1 | TRBV7-2 | TRBD2 | . | CASNFSGGEWGQFF | TGTGCCAGCAACTTTAGCGGGGGGGAGTGGGGGCAGTTCTTC
TRBJ1-1 | TRBV7-6 | . | . | CASSTRAGDEAFF | TGTGCCAGCAGCACCCGAGCAGGGGATGAAGCTTTCTTT
TRBJ2-5 | TRBV20-1 | TRBD2 | . | CSARDFGRAETQYF | TGCAGTGCTAGAGATTTCGGGAGGGCCGAGACCCAGTACTTC
TRBJ1-5 | TRBV7-8 | . | few | CASSLSRGLGQPQHF | TGTGCCAGCAGCTTATCGCGAGGACTGGGGCAGCCCCAGCATTTT
TRBJ1-2 | TRBV25-1 | . | . | CASRGAAGYGYTF | TGTGCCAGCAGGGGGGCGGCTGGCTATGGCTACACCTTC
TRBJ2-5 | TRBV15 | . | few | CATTRGQETQYF | TGTGCCACCACCCGGGGACAAGAGACCCAGTACTTC
TRBJ1-1 | TRBV7-3 | . | many | CASSLSASMNTEAFF | TGTGCCAGCAGCTTATCTGCTTCCATGAACACTGAAGCTTTCTTT
TRBJ1-2 | TRBV9 | . | . | CASSPLTSGDSNYGYTF | TGTGCCAGCAGCCCACTAACCTCTGGAGACTCTAACTATGGCTACACCTTC
TRBJ1-5 | TRBV7-2 | TRBD1 | . | CASSGQVGDQPQHF | TGTGCCAGCAGCGGACAGGTGGGTGATCAGCCCCAGCATTTT
TRBJ2-6 | TRBV9 | . | many | CASSVAWGTGANVLTF | TGTGCCAGCAGCGTAGCGTGGGGGACTGGGGCCAACGTCCTGACTTTC
TRBJ1-1 | TRBV7-3 | . | . | CASSLGGILNTEAFF | TGTGCCAGCAGCTTGGGAGGAATCTTGAACACTGAAGCTTTCTTT
TRBJ1-6 | TRBV25-1 | . | many | CASSRTSSYNSPLHF | TGTGCCAGCAGCCGTACCAGCTCCTATAATTCACCCCTCCACTTT
TRBJ1-5 | TRBV19 | . | few | CASKMIDSNQPQHF | TGTGCCAGTAAGATGATAGATAGCAATCAGCCCCAGCATTTT
TRBJ2-7 | TRBV7-9 | . | many | CASSPRTASYEQYF | TGTGCCAGCAGCCCGAGGACAGCTTCCTACGAGCAGTACTTC
TRBJ2-7 | TRBV20-1 | TRBD1 | . | CSARARDRGRYEQYF | TGCAGTGCTAGAGCCCGAGACAGGGGAAGGTACGAGCAGTACTTC
TRBJ1-5 | TRBV7-2 | . | . | CASSVGGTPGPQHF | TGTGCCAGCAGCGTAGGGGGGACCCCAGGTCCCCAGCATTTT
TRBJ2-7 | TRBV7-9 | . | many | CASSWIQEDEQYF | TGTGCCAGCAGCTGGATACAGGAGGACGAGCAGTACTTC
TRBJ1-4 | TRBV4-2 | TRBD1 | few | CASSPLDGTGDREKLFF | TGTGCCAGCAGCCCACTAGATGGGACAGGGGATAGAGAAAAACTGTTTTTT
TRBJ2-2 | TRBV9 | TRBD2 | few | CASSVTPGGETTGELFF | TGTGCCAGCAGCGTAACCCCGGGAGGGGAGACCACCGGGGAGCTGTTTTTT
TRBJ1-1 | TRBV12-3/TRBV12-4 | . | many | CASSPSMNTEAFF | TGTGCCAGCAGCCCCTCGATGAACACTGAAGCTTTCTTT
TRBJ1-2 | TRBV27 | . | . | CASSLGGLRDGYTF | TGTGCCAGCAGTTTAGGGGGCCTCAGGGATGGCTACACCTTC
TRBJ2-6 | TRBV10-3 | . | . | CAIIEEGSSGANVLTF | TGTGCCATCATTGAGGAGGGCAGCTCTGGGGCCAACGTCCTGACTTTC
TRBJ2-5 | TRBV20-1 | TRBD2 | few | CSASLRRLAGVGETQYF | TGCAGTGCTAGTCTGCGGAGACTAGCGGGAGTTGGAGAGACCCAGTACTTC
TRBJ2-7 | TRBV13 | . | many | CASSLDVDRDLAHF | TGTGCCAGCAGCTTAGACGTAGACCGGGACCTAGCGCACTTC
TRBJ1-1 | TRBV10-3 | . | . | CAIRAGAGPGTEAFF | TGTGCCATCAGGGCGGGGGCGGGACCCGGCACTGAAGCTTTCTTT
TRBJ1-1 | TRBV5-1 | . | few | CASSLEGGVTEAFF | TGCGCCAGCAGCTTGGAGGGGGGGGTCACTGAAGCTTTCTTT
TRBJ1-2 | TRBV20-1 | . | many | CSARDPRAGANYGYTF | TGCAGTGCTAGAGATCCAAGGGCAGGGGCTAACTATGGCTACACCTTC
TRBJ2-7 | TRBV20-1 | TRBD2 | many | CSAARSLAGEQYF | TGCAGTGCTGCACGAAGTCTAGCGGGTGAGCAGTACTTC
TRBJ1-5 | TRBV20-1 | TRBD1 | many | CSAPPNTGGYSNQPQHF | TGCAGTGCTCCCCCCAATACAGGGGGTTATAGCAATCAGCCCCAGCATTTT
TRBJ1-2 | TRBV5-1 | TRBD1 | many | CASSPRTGNYYGYTF | TGCGCCAGCAGCCCCAGGACAGGGAACTACTATGGCTACACCTTC
TRBJ1-1 | TRBV7-9 | TRBD1 | many | CAGRQGNTEAFF | TGTGCCGGTCGACAGGGGAACACTGAAGCTTTCTTT
TRBJ2-5 | TRBV10-3 | . | . | CAISAMIGVSEPQYF | TGTGCCATCAGTGCGATGATAGGGGTCTCCGAGCCCCAGTACTTC
TRBJ1-4 | TRBV3-1 | TRBD1 | few | CASSQEGQLKLFF | TGTGCCAGCAGCCAAGAGGGACAGTTAAAACTGTTTTTT